The 3 T cell receptor beta chains in this list originate from one sample, sequenced in a study of blood T cell repertoires in COVID-19 (TCRdb year 2020). Libraries were constructed by the immunoSEQ multiplex PCR assay. Drawn from immuneACCESS, this table holds only the in-frame rearrangements with V and J called that TCRdb kept. Clones are partly lost; checked studies trace under half to an unresolved V gene and leave the rest unexplained. This sample has 100,000 to 150,000 clones in its table, and 75% to 90% of those were observed once. Around 3.2% of the sample rests with the top ten. The sequenced material came from peripheral blood. The receptors originated from an elderly woman with COVID-19, enrolled during active disease.

The chain combines TRBV14 with TRBJ2-1; possible D gene TRBD1, 6 bases. CDR1 is SGHDN, CDR2 FVKESK, per germline. Trimming removed 0 bases at V and 8 bases at J, with 17 bases between. The CDR3 is 16 amino acids. The CDR3 region has the DNA TGTGCCAGCAGCCAAGACCTAAGGGGGAGTGGGGATGAGCAGTTCTTC. The encoded protein is CASSQDLRGSGDEQFF. Based on the CDR3 plus reference TRBV14 and TRBJ2-1, the full variable domain is EAGVTQFPSHSVIEKGQTVTLRCDPISGHDNLYWYRRVMGKEIKFLLHFVKESKQDESGMPNNRFLAERTGGTYSTLKVQPAELEDSGVYFCASSQDLRGSGDEQFFGPGTRLTVL.

This clone was seen a handful of times. CDR3 loop: CASSLGTGRKNIQYF. In nucleotides, the CDR3 is TGTGCCAGCAGCCTTGGGACAGGACGTAAAAACATTCAGTACTTC. The rearrangement uses TRBV3-1 (or the pseudogene TRBV3-2) and TRBJ2-4, with TRBD1 matching 8 bases. The CDR3 spans 15 residues. In germline, CDR1 is LGHDT, CDR2 YNNKEL (reference sequence). V lost 4 bases to trimming and J lost 4 bases; unmatched junction nucleotides: 6.

The V and J genes are TRBV5-1 and TRBJ1-1; D not resolved. The length of the CDR3 is 13 residues. Germline V gives CDR1 SGHRS, CDR2 YFSETQ. Trimming took off 6 bases at V and 1 base at J, with 10 bases between the two ends. CDR3 protein: CASTPTENTEAFF. As DNA, the CDR3 is TGCGCCAGCACCCCAACAGAGAACACTGAAGCTTTCTTT.